These 5 T cell receptor beta chains originate from one sample sequenced in a study of blood T cell repertoires in COVID-19. Data came from immunoSEQ multiplex PCR; TCRdb stores just in-frame clones and leaves some out. This table has about 480,000 clones, 70% to 90% appearing once. Sequenced input: PBMCs or T cells enriched from blood (not recorded which). The receptors shown here come from a woman aged 60 to 75 who had recovered from COVID-19.

The chain carries TRBV5-4 and TRBJ2-1, with a possible D match to TRBD2 (6 bases). CDR3 length equals 14 residues. V shed 3 bases and J shed 5 bases, with 12 bases lying between them. Germline loops: CDR1 SGHNT, CDR2 YYREEE (reference sequence). CDR3 loop: CASSSGGPNNEQFF. DNA of the CDR3: TGTGCCAGCAGCTCCGGGGGACCCAACAATGAGCAGTTCTTC.

This chain links TRBV7-9 with TRBJ2-5; tentatively, D is TRBD1 (6 bases). The CDR3 runs to 15 residues. The V gene lost 10 bases and the J gene lost 1 base, with 19 bases spanning the gap. Germline CDR1 SEHNR, CDR2 FQNEAQ (reference sequence). The CDR3 DNA reads as TGTGCCACCCGGAGGACCGGGACACCCCAAGAGACCCAGTACTTC. Its protein product is CATRRTGTPQETQYF.

The V and J genes are TRBV19 and TRBJ1-1, with 11 positions matching TRBD1. The V segment lost 7 bases and the J segment 5 bases; nucleotides outside the gene matches: 9. There are 15 residues in the CDR3. The germline V gene encodes CDR1 LNHDA and CDR2 SQIVND (reference sequence). CDR3 protein: CASTRGGQGVTEAFF. In nucleotides, the CDR3 is TGTGCCAGTACCCGCGGGGGACAGGGGGTAACTGAAGCTTTCTTT.

V is TRBV19 and J is TRBJ2-7; D might be TRBD1 (6 bases). Trimming took 4 bases from V and 4 from J, leaving 14 bases between them. CDR1 and CDR2 from the germline V gene are LNHDA and SQIVND (reference sequence). The CDR3 runs to 14 residues. The chain's CDR3 is CASSKQGHAYEQYF. The CDR3 DNA sequence: TGTGCCAGTAGTAAGCAGGGACATGCATACGAGCAGTACTTC.

The chain joins TRBV29-1 to TRBJ2-5, with TRBD1 identical over 7 bases. CDR1 is SQVTM and CDR2 is ANQGSEA in the germline V gene. CDR3 length equals 13 residues. V shed 2 bases and J 5 bases; nucleotides not matched to a gene: 5. The CDR3 nucleotides are TGCAGCGTTGAAACAGGGGCACGGGAGACCCAGTACTTC. Amino acids: CSVETGARETQYF.